These 14 T cell receptor beta chains were sequenced from one sample in a study of T cell responses to AZD1222 COVID-19 vaccine. Repertoires were generated with immunoSEQ multiplex PCR, while TCRdb's copy carries only in-frame clones and drops some. The table has about 73,000 clones, roughly 90% seen once; the top ten hold over 1.1%. This specimen consisted of peripheral blood, obtained 28 days after the second AZD1222 dose. The receptor source for this set is an adult who received the AZD1222 COVID-19 vaccine.

The gene calls are TRBV27 and TRBJ1-2; D is unclear. V lost 0 bases to trimming and J lost 2 bases, with 13 bases between them. CDR3 length: 16 residues. Germline assignment: CDR1 MNHEY and CDR2 SMNVEV (reference sequence). The CDR3 DNA reads TGTGCCAGCAGTTTATCTGGCAGTACCTACAACTATGGCTACACCTTC. Residues: CASSLSGSTYNYGYTF.

Comments on this clone: In this CDR3 the conserved last residue, phenylalanine or tryptophan, is missing, so a read error is likely. Because the CDR3's place on the DNA is in doubt, the DNA is left out and the CDR3 is given as listed by TCRdb. The chain joins TRBV5-4 to TRBJ1-2. The CDR3 spans 12 amino acids, including both terminal residues. The V gene's germline CDR1 is SGHNT and CDR2 YYREEE (reference sequence). CDR3 in amino acids: CASSLPYFAATV.

The V gene is TRBV7-8, the J gene TRBJ1-3; 11 bases fit TRBD1. Germline V gene sequence: CDR1 SGHVS, CDR2 FQNEAQ. The V and J ends lost 2 bases and 2 bases, in that order; junction bases with no gene match: 11. This CDR3 region has 19 residues. The CDR3 here is CASSLLAGQGAVAGNTIYF. CDR3 nucleotides: TGTGCCAGCAGCTTATTGGCCGGACAGGGGGCAGTAGCTGGAAACACCATATATTTT.

The chain is built from TRBV19 and TRBJ1-1, with 7 bases that match TRBD1. V dropped 7 bases and J dropped 7; count of bases not matched to a gene: 3. The CDR3 runs 11 residues. The germline V gene encodes CDR1 LNHDA and CDR2 SQIVND (reference sequence). In nucleotides, the CDR3 is TGTGCCAGTATCGACAGGGTTGAAGCTTTCTTT. This encodes CASIDRVEAFF.

The V call is TRBV4-1, the J call TRBJ1-1; D is unresolved. V was trimmed by 3 bases and J by 0 bases, leaving 11 bases between them. Looked up from germline, CDR1 is MGHRA and CDR2 is YSYEKL. The CDR3 extends over 15 amino acids. This CDR3 reads CASSQSAALNTEAFF. The CDR3 bases are TGCGCCAGCAGCCAGAGTGCAGCGTTGAACACTGAAGCTTTCTTT.

The rearrangement uses TRBV28 and TRBJ1-2; D may be TRBD1 (5 bases). This CDR3 is 15 amino acids long. In germline, CDR1 is MDHEN, CDR2 SYDVKM. The V end was cut by 5 bases, the J end by 3 bases, with 16 bases between. Here the CDR3 reads CASSGKNDRYYGYTF. The CDR3, as DNA: TGTGCCAGCAGTGGCAAAAATGACAGATACTATGGCTACACCTTC.

CDR3 protein: CASSNDRGRAETQYF. The CDR3, as DNA: TGTGCCAGCAGCAACGACAGGGGGCGTGCAGAGACCCAGTACTTC. The chain employs TRBV6-2 or TRBV6-3 and TRBJ2-5; 10 nucleotides agree with TRBD1. The V segment lost 6 bases and the J segment 4 bases; nucleotides outside the gene matches: 8. Looked up from germline, CDR1 is MNHEY and CDR2 is SVGEGT. The CDR3 is 15 residues long.

The V and J genes are TRBV5-6 and TRBJ2-1; TRBD2 matches 16 bases. This CDR3 is 16 amino acids long. J gave up 10 bases and V 0 bases, and 4 bases lay outside the gene matches. The V gene's germline CDR1 is SGHDT and CDR2 YYEEEE. The CDR3 DNA follows: TGTGCCAGCAGCTTGGCGGGACTAGCGGGGGGGCACGAGCAGTTCTTC. Its translation is CASSLAGLAGGHEQFF.

This chain connects TRBV6-5 to TRBJ1-1, with D perhaps TRBD1 (6 bases). This CDR3 is 15 amino acids long. V lost 0 bases, J lost 5 bases, and 13 bases lay in between. In germline, CDR1 is MNHEY, CDR2 SVGAGI. CDR3 DNA sequence: TGTGCCAGCAGTTACTCTTACAGGGTGGGGACTGAAGCTTTCTTT. Translated: CASSYSYRVGTEAFF.

This clone was observed once. The chain employs TRBV2 and TRBJ2-1; 7 bases are shared with TRBD2. This CDR3 contains 15 residues. The ends lost 3 bases at V and 3 bases at J; junction bases unmatched: 5. Per the germline V gene, CDR1 is SNHLY and CDR2 is FYNNEI. The DNA for the CDR3 is TGTGCCAGCAGTGATTATGGGGGGGACTACAATGAGCAGTTCTTC. Its protein product is CASSDYGGDYNEQFF. Drawing the rest from reference TRBV2 and TRBJ2-1, the complete variable domain is EPEVTQTPSHQVTQMGQEVILRCVPISNHLYFYWYRQILGQKVEFLVSFYNNEISEKSEIFDDQFSVERPDGSNFTLKIRSTKLEDSAMYFCASSDYGGDYNEQFFGPGTRLTVL.

The V gene is TRBV19, the J gene TRBJ1-5; 8 bases are a match to TRBD1. The CDR3 consists of 14 residues. Unmatched junction bases numbered 15, after V lost 11 bases and J lost 9 bases. Germline CDR1 and CDR2: LNHDA and SQIVND (reference sequence). The CDR3 DNA sequence: TGTGCCTGTGGACAGGGAGCGGATAGGAGGCCCCAGCATTTT. Amino acid sequence: CACGQGADRRPQHF.

DNA for the CDR3: TGTGCCAGCAGTTTTGGTGGGATTAATGGCTACACCTTC. It is translated as CASSFGGINGYTF. V and J are TRBV27 and TRBJ1-2; D gene unclear. Germline values: CDR1 MNHEY, CDR2 SMNVEV (reference sequence). The length of the CDR3 is 13 residues. Trimming pared 3 bases from V and 6 bases from J, leaving 11 bases between.

The chain carries TRBV15 and TRBJ1-4; unclear D gene. V was trimmed by 3 bases and J by 0 bases, leaving 5 bases between them. The germline V gene has CDR1 LNHNV and CDR2 YYDKDF (reference sequence). This CDR3 comprises 14 residues. The CDR3 region has the DNA TGTGCCACCAGCAGGGGTGCAACTAATGAAAAACTGTTTTTT. The encoded protein is CATSRGATNEKLFF.

The genes are TRBV12-3 or TRBV12-4 and TRBJ2-5; no definite D call. The CDR3 consists of 13 residues. V was clipped by 1 base and J by 4 bases, with 7 bases between them. This chain's CDR3 is CASSLGHRETQYF. DNA of the CDR3: TGTGCCAGCAGTTTAGGACACCGAGAGACCCAGTACTTC.